This T cell receptor beta chain was found in a study of blood T cell repertoires in COVID-19. Study overall: T cells, B-cell-depleted T cells, or PBMCs provided the cDNA or gDNA that served as material.

CDR3 length: 14 residues. Germline V gene lookup returns CDR1 SQVTM and CDR2 ANQGSEA. The trim removed 5 bases at V and 6 bases at J, leaving 7 bases unmatched. Living in about two dozen US areas, the participants were between roughly 18 and 89 years of age. Per the original methods: Estimates of nucleated cell counts were drawn from the amplification of reference gene primers. Libraries were prepared by immunoSEQ multiplex PCR; TCRdb keeps only in-frame clonotypes and omits some of them. The V and J calls and clone size come from that table; D and trimming were worked out from the DNA. The sample carries hundreds of thousands of clones, 80% to 90% recorded once.

Sequencing was done on a sample of PBMCs or T cells enriched from blood (not recorded which). This rearrangement joins TRBV29-1 to TRBJ1-1; 12 bases agree with TRBD1. The TCR was taken from a man under 40 who had recovered from COVID-19. CDR3: CSVTGQGARAEAFF. The CDR3 nucleotides are TGCAGCGTTACGGGACAGGGGGCGCGGGCTGAAGCTTTCTTT. The full variable domain, completed using reference TRBV29-1 and TRBJ1-1, is SAVISQKPSRDICQRGTSLTIQCQVDSQVTMMFWYRQQPGQSLTLIATANQGSEATYESGFVIDKFPISRPNLTFSTLTVSNMSPEDSSIYLCSVTGQGARAEAFFGQGTRLTVV.